This T cell receptor beta chain was sequenced for a study of OX40 agonist ivuxolimab in advanced cancers. The overall study: From roughly 20 to 85 years was the age range, with a mean of approximately 58 years, and around 83% were male. Study observations and caveats: Averaged across samples, CD8+ T cells carried more expanded clones than CD4+ did. Determination of antigen specificity was not performed for the expanded peripheral T cells.

Using immunoSEQ multiplex PCR, the repertoire was profiled, and TCRdb retains in-frame clones only, with some absent. The table includes some 77,000 clones, approximately 90% detected once. CDR3 length: 13 residues. Trimming at V came to 6 bases and at J to 6 bases, leaving 3 bases not matched to a gene. The germline gives CDR1 SGHTA, CDR2 FQGNSA. This clone is a singleton in its sample. Its antigen remains unknown. V usage is TRBV7-2 and J usage is TRBJ2-2; 8 bases align to TRBD1. Material: CD4+ or CD8+ T cells sorted from blood, obtained in a trial of the OX40 agonist ivuxolimab. This clonotype originated in an adult with an advanced solid tumor such as melanoma, head and neck, liver or kidney cancer. CDR3 region: CASRQTGAGELFF. In DNA form, the CDR3 reads TGTGCCAGCAGGCAGACAGGGGCCGGGGAGCTGTTTTTT.